This entry is about one TCR beta chain. This specimen belongs to a study of blood T cell repertoires in COVID-19. About the study: Nucleic acid was either cDNA or gDNA, and it came from T cells, B-cell-depleted T cells, or PBMCs.

In the original workflow: Researchers report that nucleated cell counts were estimated from reference gene primer amplification. The protocol was immunoSEQ multiplex PCR, while the TCRdb copy is restricted to in-frame clones and leaves out a portion. V, J and clone size derive from that table, while D and trimming were established from the DNA sequence. This sample has around 140,000 clones, with 60% to 80% found just once. Trimming stripped 2 bases from V and 4 bases from J, with 18 bases between. The CDR3 loop spans 16 amino acids. Germline assignment: CDR1 MNHNY and CDR2 SVGAGI (reference sequence).

This TCR derives from a woman in her seventies with acute or convalescent COVID-19. The sequencing input was peripheral blood. The V gene is TRBV6-6, the J gene TRBJ2-7; D might be TRBD1 (6 bases). The CDR3 protein is CASSYNPRGEKYEQYF. CDR3 bases: TGTGCCAGCAGTTACAACCCCAGGGGAGAAAAATACGAGCAGTACTTC.